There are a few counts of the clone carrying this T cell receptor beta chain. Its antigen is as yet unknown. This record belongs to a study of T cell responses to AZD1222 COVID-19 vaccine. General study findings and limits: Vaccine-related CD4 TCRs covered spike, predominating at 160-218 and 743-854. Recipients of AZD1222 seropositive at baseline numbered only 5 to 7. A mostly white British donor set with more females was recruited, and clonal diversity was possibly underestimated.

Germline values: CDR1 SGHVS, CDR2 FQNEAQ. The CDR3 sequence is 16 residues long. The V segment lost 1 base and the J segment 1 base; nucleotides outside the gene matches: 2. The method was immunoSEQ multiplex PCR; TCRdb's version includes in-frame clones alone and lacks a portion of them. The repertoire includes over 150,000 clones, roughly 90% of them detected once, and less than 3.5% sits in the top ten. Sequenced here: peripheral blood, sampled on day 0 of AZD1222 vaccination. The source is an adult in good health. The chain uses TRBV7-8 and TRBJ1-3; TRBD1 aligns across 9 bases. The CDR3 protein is CASSLEGQGSGNTIYF. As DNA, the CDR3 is TGTGCCAGCAGCTTAGAGGGACAGGGTTCTGGAAACACCATATATTTT.